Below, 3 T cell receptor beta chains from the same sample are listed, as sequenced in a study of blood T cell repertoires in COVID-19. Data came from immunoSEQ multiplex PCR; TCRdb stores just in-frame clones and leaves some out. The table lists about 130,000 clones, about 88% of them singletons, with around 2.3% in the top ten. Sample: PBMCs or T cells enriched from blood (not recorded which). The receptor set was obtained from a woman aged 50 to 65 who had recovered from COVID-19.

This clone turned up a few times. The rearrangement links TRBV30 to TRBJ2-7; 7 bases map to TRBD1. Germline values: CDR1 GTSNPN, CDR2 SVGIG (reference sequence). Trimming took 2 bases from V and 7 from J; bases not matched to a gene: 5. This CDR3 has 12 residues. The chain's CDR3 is CAWSKTGVEQYF. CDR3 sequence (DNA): TGTGCCTGGAGTAAAACAGGGGTTGAGCAGTACTTC.

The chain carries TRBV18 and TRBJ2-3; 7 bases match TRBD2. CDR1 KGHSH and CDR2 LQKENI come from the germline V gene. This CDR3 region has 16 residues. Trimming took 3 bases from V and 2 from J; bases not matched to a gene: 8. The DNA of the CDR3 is TGTGCCAGCTCACCTCGGGTAGCGGGCCCCACAGATACGCAGTATTTT. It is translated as CASSPRVAGPTDTQYF.

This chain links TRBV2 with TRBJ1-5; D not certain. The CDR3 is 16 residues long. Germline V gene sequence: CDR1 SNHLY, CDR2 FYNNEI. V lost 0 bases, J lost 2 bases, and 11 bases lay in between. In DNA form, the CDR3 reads TGTGCCAGCAGTGAAGCGCTCAAGCTAGGCAATCAGCCCCAGCATTTT. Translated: CASSEALKLGNQPQHF.